The 15 T cell receptor beta chains below all came from one sample that was sequenced in a study of radiotherapy plus CTLA-4 blockade in lung cancer. Repertoires were generated with immunoSEQ multiplex PCR, while TCRdb's copy carries only in-frame clones and drops some. This sample has under 110,000 clones, with about 85% found just once. Source: peripheral blood, taken from a patient treated with radiotherapy plus ipilimumab. These receptor sequences come from a human donor with non-small cell lung cancer that progressed on radiotherapy plus ipilimumab. Some clones in this sample may be carry-over from other donors' samples.

The chain combines TRBV15 with TRBJ2-3, with 10 nucleotides matching TRBD2. CDR1 and CDR2 from the germline V gene are LNHNV and YYDKDF (reference sequence). The CDR3 spans 14 residues. With 11 bases clipped from V and 5 bases from J, the junction kept 10 bases outside the gene matches. In DNA, the CDR3 is TGTGCCCTCGGAGCTAGCGGGGGACGAGATACGCAGTATTTT. Encoded protein: CALGASGGRDTQYF. Drawing the rest from reference TRBV15 and TRBJ2-3, the complete variable domain is DAMVIQNPRYQVTQFGKPVTLSCSQTLNHNVMYWYQQKSSQAPKLLFHYYDKDFNNEADTPDNFQSRRPNTSFCFLDIRSPGLGDTAMYLCALGASGGRDTQYFGPGTRLTVL.

The chain joins TRBV28 to TRBJ2-1, with D perhaps matching TRBD1 (5 bases). CDR3 size: 14 residues. CDR1 and CDR2 (germline): MDHEN, SYDVKM. The V gene lost 2 bases and the J gene lost 3 bases, with 8 bases spanning the gap. CDR3 sequence: CASSLIGDYNEQFF. The CDR3 DNA reads TGTGCCAGCAGTTTAATAGGGGACTACAATGAGCAGTTCTTC.

This sequence joins TRBV5-4 and TRBJ2-5; TRBD2 matches at 12 bases. Germline CDR1 and CDR2: SGHNT and YYREEE (reference sequence). V lost 0 bases, J lost 1 base, and 1 base stayed unmatched. The CDR3 loop spans 16 amino acids. CDR3 in amino acids: CASSLGLAGAQETQYF. CDR3 coding DNA: TGTGCCAGCAGCTTGGGACTAGCGGGGGCCCAAGAGACCCAGTACTTC.

The V call is TRBV27, the J call TRBJ2-2; 12 nucleotides line up with TRBD2. CDR1 and CDR2 (germline): MNHEY, SMNVEV (reference sequence). The CDR3 loop spans 16 amino acids. V was clipped by 5 bases and J by 5 bases; unmatched bases: 6. In nucleotides, the CDR3 is TGTGCCAGCAGTCTCCGGACTAGCGGGGCTACCGGGGAGCTGTTTTTT. It yields the protein CASSLRTSGATGELFF.

The chain recombines TRBV6-5 with TRBJ1-3, with a possible D match to TRBD1 (6 bases). The ends were cut back, 2 bases at V and 4 bases at J, with 15 bases in the middle. Germline CDR1 MNHEY, CDR2 SVGAGI. The CDR3 runs to 16 residues. CDR3 DNA sequence: TGTGCCAGCAGTTACGGGGGCGCGTCTTTCGGAAACACCATATATTTT. Protein: CASSYGGASFGNTIYF.

This rearrangement joins TRBV6-5 to TRBJ2-7, with D uncertain. Germline V lookup: CDR1 MNHEY, CDR2 SVGAGI. Trimming left V 5 bases short and J 0 bases short, with 14 bases between. The CDR3 runs to 15 residues. This chain's CDR3 is CASSTDTESSYEQYF. The DNA for the CDR3 is TGTGCCAGCAGTACCGACACAGAGTCCTCCTACGAGCAGTACTTC.

Only a few counts were recorded for this clone. The V gene is TRBV2, the J gene TRBJ1-1; D is perhaps TRBD1 (6 bases). V lost 7 bases and J 1 base, leaving 10 bases between the germline ends. CDR1 is SNHLY and CDR2 is FYNNEI in the germline V gene. The CDR3 sequence is 13 residues long. This CDR3 is CASKKDRNTEAFF. The CDR3 DNA reads TGTGCCAGCAAGAAGGACAGGAACACTGAAGCTTTCTTT.

The gene calls are TRBV10-2 and TRBJ2-5; 9 bases align to TRBD1. V shed 7 bases, J shed 7 bases, and the junction held 10 bases outside the gene matches. The CDR3 runs to 14 residues. Germline V gene lookup returns CDR1 WSHSY and CDR2 SAAADI. The DNA for the CDR3 is TGCGCCAGCACCCCGAATAGACAGGGGGGGACCCAGTACTTC. Translated, it gives CASTPNRQGGTQYF.

This clone is a singleton in its sample. A junction boundary mismatches the germline segment, possibly from a read error. The CDR3 loop is CASSPGSGGDPLTF. The CDR3 DNA is TGTGCCAGCAGCCCCGGTTCGGGGGGCGATCCCCTAACCTTC. V usage is TRBV7-6 and J usage is TRBJ2-4; a possible D gene is TRBD2 (7 bases). CDR1 SGHVS and CDR2 FNYEAQ come from the germline V gene. The CDR3 length is 14 residues.

The V and J genes are TRBV7-8 and TRBJ1-2, with no clear D. The CDR3 loop spans 15 amino acids. CDR1 and CDR2 from the germline V gene are SGHVS and FQNEAQ. V lost 4 bases to trimming and J lost 1 base, with 13 bases between them. Here the CDR3 reads CASSSRGENNYGYTF. The CDR3 DNA sequence: TGTGCCAGCAGCTCCCGTGGAGAGAATAACTATGGCTACACCTTC.

This clone was seen a handful of times. Here the CDR3 reads CASRRIGELRSNEKLFF. The CDR3 coding sequence is TGTGCCAGCAGACGAATCGGGGAACTTCGTTCTAATGAAAAACTGTTTTTT. This chain joins TRBV7-9 and TRBJ1-4, with D uncertain. In germline, CDR1 is SEHNR, CDR2 FQNEAQ (reference sequence). This CDR3 has 17 residues. The ends were cut back, 6 bases at V and 3 bases at J, with 20 bases in the middle. The complete variable domain, with remaining parts taken from reference TRBV7-9 and TRBJ1-4, reads DTGVSQNPRHKITKRGQNVTFRCDPISEHNRLYWYRQTLGQGPEFLTYFQNEAQLEKSRLLSDRFSAERPKGSFSTLEIQRTEQGDSAMYLCASRRIGELRSNEKLFFGSGTQLSVL.

The chain links TRBV5-4 to TRBJ2-1; D is ambiguous. In germline, CDR1 is SGHNT, CDR2 YYREEE (reference sequence). This CDR3 has 15 amino acids. Between the trimmed V and J ends, which lost 2 bases and 2 bases, there was a span of 11 bases. CDR3 nucleotide sequence: TGTGCCAGCAGCTTTGGGGTGTCGGCCTACAATGAGCAGTTCTTC. Its protein is CASSFGVSAYNEQFF.

The chain couples TRBV5-1 to TRBJ2-7; a weak D match, TRBD1 (5 bases). Trimming shortened V by 4 bases and J by 0 bases, and 20 bases separated the two germline ends. This CDR3 has 17 residues. The germline V gene encodes CDR1 SGHRS and CDR2 YFSETQ. CDR3 sequence: CASSLEYPTAYSYEQYF. The CDR3, as DNA: TGCGCCAGCAGCCTCGAGTACCCGACAGCATACTCCTACGAGCAGTACTTC. Based on the CDR3 plus reference TRBV5-1 and TRBJ2-7, the full variable domain is KAGVTQTPRYLIKTRGQQVTLSCSPISGHRSVSWYQQTPGQGLQFLFEYFSETQRNKGNFPGRFSGRQFSNSRSEMNVSTLELGDSALYLCASSLEYPTAYSYEQYFGPGTRLTVT.

This clone is a singleton in its sample. V is TRBV4-3 and J is TRBJ1-6; D ambiguous. The CDR3 has 16 amino acids. Trimming pared 0 bases from V and 9 bases from J, leaving 15 bases between. Looked up from germline, CDR1 is LGHNA and CDR2 is YSLEER. This CDR3 is CASSQDIGLTGSPLHF. The CDR3 region has the DNA TGCGCCAGCAGCCAAGATATTGGCCTAACCGGTTCACCCCTCCACTTT.

V gene TRBV5-4 combines with J gene TRBJ2-7; 8 bases are a match to TRBD1. V shed 4 bases and J 2 bases; nucleotides not matched to a gene: 8. Germline lookup yields CDR1 SGHNT and CDR2 YYREEE (reference sequence). The CDR3 spans 15 residues. CDR3 sequence (DNA): TGTGCCAGCAGCAAGGGACAGGCCCCCACCTACGAGCAGTACTTC. Translating gives CASSKGQAPTYEQYF.